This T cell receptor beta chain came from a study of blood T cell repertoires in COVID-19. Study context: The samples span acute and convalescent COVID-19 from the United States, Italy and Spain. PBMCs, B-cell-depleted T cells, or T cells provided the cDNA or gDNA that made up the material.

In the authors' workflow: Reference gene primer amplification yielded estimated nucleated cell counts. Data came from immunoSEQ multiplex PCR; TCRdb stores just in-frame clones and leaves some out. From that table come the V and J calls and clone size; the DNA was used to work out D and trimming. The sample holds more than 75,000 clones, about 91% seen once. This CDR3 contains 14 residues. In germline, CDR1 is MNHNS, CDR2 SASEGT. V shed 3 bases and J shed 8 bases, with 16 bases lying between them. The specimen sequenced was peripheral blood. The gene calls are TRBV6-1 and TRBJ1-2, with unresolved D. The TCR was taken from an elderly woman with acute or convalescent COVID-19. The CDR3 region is CASSDGARKGGYTF. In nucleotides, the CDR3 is TGTGCCAGCAGTGATGGCGCCAGGAAAGGCGGCTACACCTTC.